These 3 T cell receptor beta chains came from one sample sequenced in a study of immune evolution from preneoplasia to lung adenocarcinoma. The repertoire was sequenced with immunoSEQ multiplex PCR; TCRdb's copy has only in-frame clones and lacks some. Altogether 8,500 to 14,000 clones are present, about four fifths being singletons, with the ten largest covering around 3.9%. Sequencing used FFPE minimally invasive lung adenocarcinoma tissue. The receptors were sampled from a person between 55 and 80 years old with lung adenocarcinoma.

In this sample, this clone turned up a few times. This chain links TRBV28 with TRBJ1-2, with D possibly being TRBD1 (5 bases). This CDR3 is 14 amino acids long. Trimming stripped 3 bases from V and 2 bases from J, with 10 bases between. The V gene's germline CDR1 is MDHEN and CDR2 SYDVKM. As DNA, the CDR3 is TGTGCCAGCAGTTTGGAGGGGACGAACTATGGCTACACCTTC. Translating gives CASSLEGTNYGYTF.

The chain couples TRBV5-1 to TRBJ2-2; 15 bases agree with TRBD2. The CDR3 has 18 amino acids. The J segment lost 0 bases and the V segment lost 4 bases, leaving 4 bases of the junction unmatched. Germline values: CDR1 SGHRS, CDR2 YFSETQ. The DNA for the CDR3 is TGCGCCAGCAGCCATAGGACTAGCGGGGGGGCGAACACCGGGGAGCTGTTTTTT. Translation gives CASSHRTSGGANTGELFF.

The CDR3 coding sequence is TGCGCCAGCAGCCCCCGTGGGGGGGCTTTCGGCTACACCTTC. Residues: CASSPRGGAFGYTF. The chain uses TRBV4-3 and TRBJ1-2; TRBD1 is a possible D gene (6 bases). Germline V gene sequence: CDR1 LGHNA, CDR2 YSLEER. This CDR3 spans 14 amino acids. Trimming took 4 bases from V and 8 from J, leaving 17 bases between them.